Each of the 9 T cell receptor beta chains below was sequenced from the same sample in a study of metastatic and nonmetastatic thyroid tumors. All patients were treatment-naive before thyroid surgery. TCRdb re-clonotyped the PCR reads via MiXCR. The repertoire holds 15,000 to 20,000 clones, about 23% seen once, with 10% in the top ten. Sample: adjacent normal tissue. The receptors come from a female donor with papillary thyroid cancer or a benign thyroid nodule (not recorded which). Some clones in this sample may be carry-over from other donors' samples.

The rearrangement uses TRBV11-2 and TRBJ2-5; 8 bases match TRBD1. Per germline, CDR1 SGHAT and CDR2 FQNNGV. The CDR3 loop spans 16 amino acids. Unmatched junction bases numbered 10, after V lost 2 bases and J lost 5 bases. The CDR3 DNA sequence: TGTGCCAGCAGCTTATCCCCGACAGGGGTAGTGGAGACCCAGTACTTC. It codes for CASSLSPTGVVETQYF. Combining the CDR3 with reference TRBV11-2 and TRBJ2-5 gives the whole variable domain EAGVAQSPRYKIIEKRQSVAFWCNPISGHATLYWYQQILGQGPKLLIQFQNNGVVDDSQLPKDRFSAERLKGVDSTLKIQPAKLEDSAVYLCASSLSPTGVVETQYFGPGTRLLVL.

This clone is medium-sized by share. The genes are TRBV29-1 and TRBJ2-2, with TRBD1 matching over 9 bases. V shed 4 bases, J shed 4 bases, and the junction held 10 bases outside the gene matches. The CDR3 sequence is 16 residues long. Germline CDR1 SQVTM, CDR2 ANQGSEA. CDR3 protein: CSVADRGVRGTGELFF. CDR3 sequence (DNA): TGCAGCGTTGCGGACAGGGGCGTTAGGGGCACCGGGGAGCTGTTTTTT.

This clone was detected once. CDR3: CSASQSPSGPYEQYF. Written as DNA, the CDR3 is TGCAGTGCTAGCCAGTCCCCTAGCGGACCATACGAGCAGTACTTC. J is TRBJ2-7 and V is TRBV20-1, with TRBD2 identical over 7 bases. The CDR3 has 15 amino acids. Germline V gene lookup returns CDR1 DFQATT and CDR2 SNEGSKA (reference sequence). The V segment lost 3 bases and the J segment 4 bases; nucleotides outside the gene matches: 12.

The CDR3 loop is CASSLGGQGIFYGYTF. The CDR3 nucleotides are TGTGCCAGCAGCTTGGGAGGACAGGGGATTTTCTATGGCTACACCTTC. The chain employs TRBV11-1 and TRBJ1-2, with 9 bases matching TRBD1. The CDR3 has 16 amino acids. The V gene end was trimmed by 3 bases and the J gene end by 4 bases; junction bases not matched to a gene: 9. Germline values: CDR1 SGHAT, CDR2 FQDESV (reference sequence). The full variable domain, with the rest looked up from reference TRBV11-1 and TRBJ1-2, is EAEVAQSPRYKITEKSQAVAFWCDPISGHATLYWYRQILGQGPELLVQFQDESVVDDSQLPKDRFSAERLKGVDSTLKIQPAELGDSAMYLCASSLGGQGIFYGYTFGSGTRLTVV.

This clone was counted a few times. The gene calls are TRBV19 and TRBJ2-2; 8 positions agree with TRBD2. CDR3 size: 15 residues. Trimming at V came to 1 base and at J to 4 bases, leaving 2 bases not matched to a gene. The germline V gene has CDR1 LNHDA and CDR2 SQIVND (reference sequence). CDR3 coding DNA: TGTGCCAGTAGTATAGCGGGAGGGGGCACCGGGGAGCTGTTTTTT. Translating gives CASSIAGGGTGELFF.

This clone was observed a handful of times. The gene calls are TRBV3-1 and TRBJ1-2; no reliable D call. Germline assignment: CDR1 LGHDT and CDR2 YNNKEL (reference sequence). The CDR3 spans 15 residues. The germline V and J ends were trimmed by 2 bases and 2 bases, with 12 bases remaining between them. The CDR3 bases are TGTGCCAGCAGCCAACCCGGGAACCCCAACTATGGCTACACCTTC. The encoded protein is CASSQPGNPNYGYTF. The full variable domain, rest sourced from reference TRBV3-1 and TRBJ1-2, is DTAVSQTPKYLVTQMGNDKSIKCEQNLGHDTMYWYKQDSKKFLKIMFSYNNKELIINETVPNRFSPKSPDKAHLNLHINSLELGDSAVYFCASSQPGNPNYGYTFGSGTRLTVV.

This clone was observed a handful of times. The V and J genes are TRBV24-1 and TRBJ2-3, with D maybe TRBD1 (5 bases). The germline V and J ends were trimmed by 4 bases and 3 bases, with 19 bases remaining between them. CDR1 KGHDR and CDR2 SFDVKD come from the germline V gene. The CDR3 length is 17 residues. CDR3 residues: CATSDPQGTPTTDTQYF. The CDR3 DNA follows: TGTGCCACCAGTGACCCCCAGGGTACCCCGACAACAGATACGCAGTATTTT.

This clone has more than one count but fewer than ten. The chain combines TRBV12-3 or TRBV12-4 with TRBJ1-1; D is undetermined. V lost 6 bases to trimming and J lost 4 bases, with 15 bases between them. The CDR3 covers 14 residues. The CDR3: CASSLGGGSTEAFF. As DNA, the CDR3 is TGTGCCAGCAGCCTGGGCGGCGGGAGCACTGAAGCTTTCTTT.

The chain couples TRBV11-2 to TRBJ1-5; D remains unclear. The germline V gene encodes CDR1 SGHAT and CDR2 FQNNGV. The ends were cut back, 4 bases at V and 4 bases at J, with 5 bases in the middle. The CDR3 length is 12 residues. The CDR3 DNA is TGTGCCAGCAGCTCCCAAAATCAGCCCCAGCATTTT. Translating gives CASSSQNQPQHF.